Listed below are T cell receptor beta chains from one sample, sequenced in a study of T cell responses to AZD1222 COVID-19 vaccine. The method was immunoSEQ multiplex PCR; TCRdb's version includes in-frame clones alone and lacks a portion of them. The sample consists of tens of thousands of clones, approximately 87% of them appearing once. The starting material was peripheral blood, obtained 28 days after the second AZD1222 dose. The receptors here all came from an adult who received the AZD1222 COVID-19 vaccine. The conserved cysteine and the conserved F or W are not part of the CDR3 here.

TRBJ2-1,11,TRBV7-2,ASSLGQFYEQF
TRBJ2-4,14,TRBV7-8,ASSPGLGQTKNIQY
TRBJ2-7,13,TRBV15,ATSKESLPSYEQY
TRBJ2-7,10,TRBV7-2,ASSASVYEQY
TRBJ2-3,13,TRBV9,ASSVGGPLADTQY
TRBJ2-2,12,TRBV4-1,ASWGRVSAGELF
TRBJ1-2,15,TRBV5-1,ASSLTASGQGANGYT
TRBJ1-1,11,TRBV6-5,ASRYGQDTEAF
TRBJ1-6,11,TRBV30,AWMALRNSPLH
TRBJ2-7,12,TRBV6-5,ASTSRRSMYEQY
TRBJ1-1,13,TRBV19,ASSTIDRLGTEAF
TRBJ2-7,12,TRBV7-8,ASSTRQRPYEQY
TRBJ1-2,14,TRBV2,ASSEALSPHLGGYT
TRBJ2-7,13,TRBV19,ASSPWDRGLNEQY
TRBJ2-3,13,TRBV28,ASSLGTTNTDTQY
TRBJ2-5,9,TRBV6-5,ASTSEETQY
TRBJ1-2,11,TRBV18,ASSPDNRYGYT
TRBJ2-2,11,TRBV7-2,ASSLASPGELF
TRBJ2-7,12,TRBV27,ASSTWTGTYEQY
TRBJ2-7,13,TRBV7-9,ASSLGVTLAYEQY
TRBJ1-1,14,TRBV4-1,ASSQDWGRANTEAF
TRBJ1-3,15,TRBV7-8,ASMRNLQQAIGNTIY
TRBJ2-3,13,TRBV5-4,ASSFGGAGTDTQY
TRBJ2-7,14,TRBV5-1,ASSLVPQGVGYEQY
TRBJ2-2,13,TRBV2,ASSIRDPTGGELF
TRBJ2-5,12,TRBV7-3,ASSWDRDQETQY
TRBJ1-2,13,TRBV19,ASSLSSNSNYGYT
TRBJ2-1,13,TRBV5-1,ASSASGSSLDEQF
TRBJ1-1,12,TRBV7-2,ASSRTELNTEAF
TRBJ2-7,11,TRBV6-5,ASSYSTGREQY
TRBJ2-3,11,TRBV7-2,ASSLAITDTQY
TRBJ2-6,14,TRBV5-1,ASSLVATDGANVLT
TRBJ2-3,15,TRBV7-3,ASSSSQWGASTDTQY
TRBJ2-1,13,TRBV3-1/TRBV3-2,ASSQTSGNYNEQF
TRBJ2-3,11,TRBV2,ATKLPGTDTQY
TRBJ1-4,12,TRBV5-1,ASKGGTGNEKLF
TRBJ1-6,14,TRBV4-3,ASSQTNSDYNSPLH
TRBJ1-2,11,TRBV7-9,ASSPGQRYGYT
TRBJ2-7,13,TRBV7-8,ASSSRAGTLIEQY
TRBJ2-3,12,TRBV2,ASSEFRVGDTQY
TRBJ1-5,14,TRBV4-1,ASSQNPSSDKEPQH
TRBJ2-1,14,TRBV11-2,ASSLALAGKYNEQF
TRBJ1-1,12,TRBV7-8,ASSFGLGNTEAF
TRBJ2-7,14,TRBV5-4,ASSLAGVLMNREQY
TRBJ2-2,13,TRBV9,ASSVSGGITGELF
TRBJ1-2,11,TRBV2,ASDVQEGSGYT
TRBJ2-5,9,TRBV30,AWSKRETQY
TRBJ2-3,9,TRBV7-9,ASSLTDTQY
TRBJ1-1,12,TRBV29-1,STTKGVGNTEAF
TRBJ1-1,12,TRBV5-6,ASSLGSWGTEAF
TRBJ1-3,19,TRBV9,ASSVDLNRGPWEVSGNTIY
TRBJ1-1,12,TRBV6-5,ASFLPGVNTEAF
TRBJ1-1,10,TRBV12-3/TRBV12-4,ASSPSLTEAF
TRBJ1-5,11,TRBV27,ASSLVSNQPQH
TRBJ2-1,13,TRBV7-3,ASSRVGGTPNEQF
TRBJ1-5,17,TRBV7-6,ASSLGGRGADNSNQPQH
TRBJ1-2,14,TRBV21-1,ASSNYDRTGFYGYT